These 12 T cell receptor beta chains were all obtained from the same sample, sequenced in a study of blood T cell repertoires in COVID-19. TCRdb keeps only in-frame clones here, not all; method: immunoSEQ multiplex PCR. The sample yields about 59,000 clones, around 90% seen once. Sequenced input: peripheral blood. These TCRs come from a man older than 75 with acute or convalescent COVID-19.

This chain uses TRBV30 with TRBJ1-1; D might be TRBD1 (6 bases). This CDR3 comprises 14 residues. Germline loops: CDR1 GTSNPN, CDR2 SVGIG (reference sequence). V was clipped by 6 bases and J by 1 base, with 15 bases between them. The CDR3 spells CACKVQGQNTEAFF. In DNA, the CDR3 is TGTGCCTGTAAAGTTCAGGGGCAGAACACTGAAGCTTTCTTT.

This chain links TRBV6-9 with TRBJ1-3; D is ambiguous. Germline CDR1 is MNHGY and CDR2 is SVAAGI. Trimming shortened V by 3 bases and J by 0 bases, and 6 bases separated the two germline ends. The CDR3 covers 14 residues. CDR3 in amino acids: CASSYVPSGNTIYF. CDR3 DNA: TGTGCCAGCAGTTACGTCCCCTCTGGAAACACCATATATTTT.

The chain joins TRBV18 to TRBJ2-2; possibly TRBD1 for D (6 bases). V gave up 1 base and J gave up 4 bases, with 16 bases separating them. The V gene's germline CDR1 is KGHSH and CDR2 LQKENI. The CDR3 length is 17 residues. The CDR3 here is CASSPRTRDTLTGELFF. The CDR3 nucleotides are TGTGCCAGCTCACCACGGACCCGGGACACCCTCACCGGGGAGCTGTTTTTT.

The V and J genes are TRBV30 and TRBJ2-6, with a weak D call TRBD1 (6 bases). The V end was cut by 8 bases, the J end by 4 bases, with 15 bases between. CDR3 length: 14 residues. Germline CDR1 reads GTSNPN; CDR2 reads SVGIG (reference sequence). CDR3 in amino acids: CAQGAGVGANVLTF. For the CDR3, the DNA is TGTGCCCAAGGGGCAGGGGTGGGGGCCAACGTCCTGACTTTC.

The chain links TRBV9 to TRBJ2-2, with 9 bases lining up with TRBD2. The germline CDR1 and CDR2 sequences are SGDLS and YYNGEE. This CDR3 comprises 16 residues. Germline trimming cut 0 bases from V and 5 bases from J; bases unmatched to any gene: 5. The CDR3 reads CASSVGASGVTGELFF. Here the CDR3 DNA reads TGTGCCAGCAGCGTAGGGGCTAGCGGGGTTACCGGGGAGCTGTTTTTT.

The chain joins TRBV7-2 to TRBJ1-4, with TRBD1 matching over 9 bases. Germline V gives CDR1 SGHTA, CDR2 FQGNSA. The CDR3 totals 15 residues. With 4 bases clipped from V and 8 bases from J, the junction kept 8 bases outside the gene matches. The CDR3 DNA reads TGTGCCAGCAGCTCCCGACAGGGGGTGGGGGAAAAACTGTTTTTT. Translation: CASSSRQGVGEKLFF.

The chain links TRBV7-9 to TRBJ1-3; D is possibly TRBD1 (5 bases). V shed 2 bases and J shed 0 bases, with 17 bases lying between them. Germline values: CDR1 SEHNR, CDR2 FQNEAQ (reference sequence). The CDR3 consists of 18 residues. DNA of the CDR3: TGTGCCAGCAGCTTATTAGTGGATCCAGGGTCCTCTGGAAACACCATATATTTT. Translating it yields CASSLLVDPGSSGNTIYF.

This rearrangement joins TRBV18 to TRBJ1-2; D not resolved. The CDR3 totals 14 residues. The V gene's germline CDR1 is KGHSH and CDR2 LQKENI. The V and J ends lost 3 bases and 2 bases respectively, with 10 bases between them. CDR3 loop: CASSPKTENYGYTF. CDR3 DNA sequence: TGTGCCAGCTCACCTAAGACGGAGAACTATGGCTACACCTTC.

CDR3 in DNA: TGTGCCAGCAGCGTTCGGACTAACCCCACAGATACGCAGTATTTT. It is translated as CASSVRTNPTDTQYF. This chain joins TRBV9 and TRBJ2-3; D possibly corresponds to TRBD2 (6 bases). Looked up from germline, CDR1 is SGDLS and CDR2 is YYNGEE. V lost 2 bases, J lost 2 bases, and 12 bases lay in between. This CDR3 comprises 15 residues.

The gene calls are TRBV18 and TRBJ1-3; 7 nucleotides agree with TRBD1. Per germline, CDR1 KGHSH and CDR2 LQKENI. This CDR3 has 16 residues. V shed 4 bases and J 0 bases; nucleotides not matched to a gene: 6. The DNA of the CDR3 is TGTGCCAGCTCACAGGGACAGATCGGCTCTGGAAACACCATATATTTT. This translates into CASSQGQIGSGNTIYF. Full variable domain (outside the CDR3, taken from reference TRBV18 and TRBJ1-3): NAGVMQNPRHLVRRRGQEARLRCSPMKGHSHVYWYRQLPEEGLKFMVYLQKENIIDESGMPKERFSAEFPKEGPSILRIQQVVRGDSAAYFCASSQGQIGSGNTIYFGEGSWLTVV.

The chain links TRBV5-5 to TRBJ2-1; 7 nucleotides agree with TRBD1. V was pared by 0 bases and J by 2 bases, with 5 bases of the junction left unmatched. Germline V gene sequence: CDR1 SGHKS, CDR2 YYEKEE (reference sequence). The CDR3 has 16 amino acids. CDR3 loop: CASSLGTGLTYNEQFF. CDR3 nucleotide sequence: TGTGCCAGCAGCTTGGGGACAGGCCTCACCTACAATGAGCAGTTCTTC.

This clone was found once. The chain recombines TRBV19 with TRBJ1-3; D perhaps matches TRBD1 (6 bases). CDR3 length: 16 amino acids. Trimming removed 8 bases at V and 3 bases at J, with 20 bases between. Germline CDR1 is LNHDA and CDR2 is SQIVND (reference sequence). The CDR3 DNA sequence: TGTGCCAGTGTTGAACAGGGAATAGCGAGTGGAAACACCATATATTTT. Protein: CASVEQGIASGNTIYF.